Listed below are T cell receptor beta chains from one sample, sequenced in a study of blood T cell repertoires in COVID-19. The table came from immunoSEQ multiplex PCR; TCRdb's copy has only in-frame clones and leaves some out. The sample has some 15,000 clones, approximately 90% seen once. The sample taken for sequencing was peripheral blood. The source of these receptors is a human donor in a cohort sampled during active COVID-19. Each CDR3 is given with its conserved first and last residue. A D gene is named only where the DNA matches it firmly. Clone size is given for some rows only: seen once, a few or many times, or a class if the clone is expanded.

j_call d_call clone_size v_call cdr3_nt cdr3_aa
TRBJ2-2 . . TRBV9 TGTGCCAGCAGCGTTGGTACAACGAACACCGGGGAGCTGTTTTTT CASSVGTTNTGELFF
TRBJ1-4 TRBD1 once TRBV6-6 TGTGCCAGCAGTCTACAGGGGGTGGGAGAAAAACTGTTTTTT CASSLQGVGEKLFF
TRBJ2-1 TRBD1 . TRBV4-2 TGTGCCAGCAGCCAACCGGGACAGGGGAAGCCTAGCCGTCTGTTCTTC CASSQPGQGKPSRLFF
TRBJ1-3 TRBD1 . TRBV7-6 TGTGCCAGCAGCTTAGGCGGGACAGGGGACTCTGGAAACACCATATATTTT CASSLGGTGDSGNTIYF
TRBJ1-6 . few TRBV19 TGTGCCAGTTCATCCTCGCCCCGACAGGCGAATTCACCCCTCCACTTT CASSSSPRQANSPLHF
TRBJ2-3 TRBD1 . TRBV30 TGTGCCTGGAGACAGGGGGCATTGAGATATACGCAGTATTTT CAWRQGALRYTQYF
TRBJ2-1 TRBD1 . TRBV28 TGTGCCAGCAGTTTTGCGGGCAGGGGGCGGTTCTACAATGAGCAGTTCTTC CASSFAGRGRFYNEQFF
TRBJ1-5 TRBD1 . TRBV6-2/TRBV6-3 TGTGCCAGCAGTAGCCGGACAGGGGGTAATCAGCCCCAGCATTTT CASSSRTGGNQPQHF
TRBJ2-1 . . TRBV18 TGTGCCAGCTCATCGGGAACCCCCAGCTCCTACAATGAGCAGTTCTTC CASSSGTPSSYNEQFF
TRBJ1-6 . . TRBV7-2 TGTGCCAGCAGCTTAGGGACAGCCAATTCACCCCTCCACTTT CASSLGTANSPLHF
TRBJ1-5 . few TRBV30 TGTGCCTGGAGCTATAGCAATCAGCCCCAGCATTTT CAWSYSNQPQHF
TRBJ1-3 . . TRBV5-6 TGTGCCAGCAGCTTGGGGGCACGTTCTGGAAACACCATATATTTT CASSLGARSGNTIYF
TRBJ2-1 . . TRBV12-2 TGTGCAAGTCGCTTGACCCTGCGGACTAGCGGGGGTTACAATGAGCAGTTCTTC CASRLTLRTSGGYNEQFF
TRBJ1-4 TRBD1 . TRBV7-9 TGTGCCAGCAGCCACAGGGGGACGGCGTCTAATGAAAAACTGTTTTTT CASSHRGTASNEKLFF
TRBJ1-6 TRBD1 . TRBV14 TGTGCCAGCAGCCGGGACAGGGAACATGCGTATGGTTCACCCCTCCACTTT CASSRDREHAYGSPLHF
TRBJ2-5 . . TRBV28 TGTGCCAGCAGCTTTAACAGGATCCAAGAGACCCAGTACTTC CASSFNRIQETQYF
TRBJ2-5 TRBD1 . TRBV3-1/TRBV3-2 TGTGCCAGCAGCCAAGTCAGACCCAGGGGGCCAGGGGAAGAGACCCAGTACTTC CASSQVRPRGPGEETQYF
TRBJ1-2 TRBD1 . TRBV4-3 TGCGCCAGCAGCCAAGGGGACGGACAGGGGGCTAGGGGCTACACCTTC CASSQGDGQGARGYTF
TRBJ1-2 . . TRBV27 TGTGCCAGCAGTTTAAGGGAGTCCTATGGCTACACCTTC CASSLRESYGYTF
TRBJ2-5 . . TRBV3-1/TRBV3-2 TGTGCCAGCAGCCAAGCCCGGGAGACCCAGTACTTC CASSQARETQYF
TRBJ2-2 TRBD1 few TRBV11-2 TGTGCCAGCAGCTTAGATGGACAGGGGCAGGCAGACGGGGAGCTGTTTTTT CASSLDGQGQADGELFF
TRBJ2-7 TRBD2 . TRBV3-1/TRBV3-2 TGTGCCAGCAGCTCCCGGCAGATTCAGACTAGCAAGTACTTC CASSSRQIQTSKYF
TRBJ2-2 . medium-sized TRBV11-3 TGTGCCAGCAGCTCGTACCGGGAGAACACCGGGGAGCTGTTTTTT CASSSYRENTGELFF
TRBJ2-7 TRBD2 . TRBV3-1/TRBV3-2 TGTGCCAGCAGCCAATCGGGAGGTCGCTACGAGCAGTACTTC CASSQSGGRYEQYF
TRBJ1-2 TRBD1 . TRBV14 TGTGCCAGCAGCCGGTACCGGGACAGCATCTATGGCTACACCTTC CASSRYRDSIYGYTF
TRBJ2-3 . . TRBV14 TGTGCCAGCAGCCAAGACCTTTTGCGGGATACGCAGTATTTT CASSQDLLRDTQYF
TRBJ1-1 . . TRBV3-1/TRBV3-2 TGTGCCAGCAGCCACGAAGTACGGACTGAAGCTTTCTTT CASSHEVRTEAFF
TRBJ2-7 . . TRBV21-1 TGTGCCAGCAGCAAAGGAGCAGGTGCGGGACAGGGGAACTACGAGCAGTACTTC CASSKGAGAGQGNYEQYF
TRBJ1-1 . . TRBV6-5 TGTGCCAGCAGTCTCAGGGGTGGGAACACTGAAGCTTTCTTT CASSLRGGNTEAFF
TRBJ2-3 TRBD1 . TRBV5-8 TGTGCCAGCAGCTTGGTCGGGACAGTCGGAGATACGCAGTATTTT CASSLVGTVGDTQYF
TRBJ2-3 TRBD1 . TRBV12-5 TGTGCTAGTGGTCGCGGGACAGGGGAGACAGATACGCAGTATTTT CASGRGTGETDTQYF
TRBJ2-2 TRBD1 . TRBV7-2 TGTGCCAGCAGACCGGACAGGCTGACCGGGGAGCTGTTTTTT CASRPDRLTGELFF
TRBJ1-4 . once TRBV5-8 TGTGCCAGCAGCAGACTCAGGGGCAGTGAAAAACTGTTTTTT CASSRLRGSEKLFF
TRBJ1-2 . . TRBV9 TGTGCCAGCAGCGACAGCCGGGACATCTCACGTAACTATGGCTACACCTTC CASSDSRDISRNYGYTF
TRBJ2-3 . . TRBV5-1 TGCGCCAGCAGCTTGAACCTCGGACAAGCATCCACAGATACGCAGTATTTT CASSLNLGQASTDTQYF
TRBJ2-7 TRBD1 . TRBV15 TGTGCCACCAGCAGATCCGGACAGGAAAGCTACGAGCAGTACTTC CATSRSGQESYEQYF
TRBJ1-5 . . TRBV28 TGTGCCAGCAGTTTTTCCCTGGATCAGCGCCAGCATTTT CASSFSLDQRQHF
TRBJ1-1 TRBD1 . TRBV6-1 TGTGCCAGCAGCTCAGGACAGGGGAGCACTGAAGCTTTCTTT CASSSGQGSTEAFF
TRBJ1-5 . few TRBV6-6 TGTGCCAGCAGTTACTCGTGGGGGCACAATCAGCCCCAGCATTTT CASSYSWGHNQPQHF
TRBJ1-2 TRBD1 . TRBV6-5 TGTGCCAGCAGGGACAGGTCCCGACGCTATGGCTACACCTTC CASRDRSRRYGYTF
TRBJ1-2 . . TRBV12-1 TGTGCCAGCAGCTTTAGCTTTGCGGACAAGCTCTATGGCTACACCTTC CASSFSFADKLYGYTF
TRBJ1-2 TRBD1 . TRBV18 TGTGCCAGCTCACCATCAGGGGGCTATGGCTACACCTTC CASSPSGGYGYTF
TRBJ1-2 . . TRBV9 TGTGCCAGCAGCCTCTCATCCGGGGGTGGGGGCTACACCTTC CASSLSSGGGGYTF
TRBJ1-5 . once TRBV28 TGTGCCAGCAGTTTCATTAGGGGCGGCAATCAGCCCCAGCATTTT CASSFIRGGNQPQHF
TRBJ1-6 TRBD1 . TRBV7-9 TGTGCCAGCAGCTTAGGGCAGGGGGCGCCGAATTCACCCCTCCACTTT CASSLGQGAPNSPLHF
TRBJ1-1 TRBD1 . TRBV30 TGTGCCTGCACAGGGGCGGCTTGGACTGAAGCTTTCTTT CACTGAAWTEAFF
TRBJ2-2 TRBD2 . TRBV27 TGTGCCCGCAGCTTATCCGGGGGGGGGTACACCGGGGAGCTGTTTTTT CARSLSGGGYTGELFF
TRBJ2-5 . few TRBV7-2 TGTGCCAGCAGCTACGACCTGGTGGGGGGGCTGGAGACCCAGTACTTC CASSYDLVGGLETQYF
TRBJ1-4 . . TRBV5-1 TGCGCCAGCAGCTTAGGGGCAGAGGAAAAACTGTTTTTT CASSLGAEEKLFF
TRBJ1-5 . . TRBV30 TGTGCCTGGAGTAGTAGGGGCGCAGAGGTAGTTCAGCATTTT CAWSSRGAEVVQHF
TRBJ2-1 TRBD2 . TRBV27 TGTGCCAGCAGTTTAGGGGGGACTACCTACAATGAGCAGTTCTTC CASSLGGTTYNEQFF
TRBJ2-5 . . TRBV6-6 TGTGCCAGCAGTTACGGATCGGAGCAATCTCAAGAGACCCAGTACTTC CASSYGSEQSQETQYF